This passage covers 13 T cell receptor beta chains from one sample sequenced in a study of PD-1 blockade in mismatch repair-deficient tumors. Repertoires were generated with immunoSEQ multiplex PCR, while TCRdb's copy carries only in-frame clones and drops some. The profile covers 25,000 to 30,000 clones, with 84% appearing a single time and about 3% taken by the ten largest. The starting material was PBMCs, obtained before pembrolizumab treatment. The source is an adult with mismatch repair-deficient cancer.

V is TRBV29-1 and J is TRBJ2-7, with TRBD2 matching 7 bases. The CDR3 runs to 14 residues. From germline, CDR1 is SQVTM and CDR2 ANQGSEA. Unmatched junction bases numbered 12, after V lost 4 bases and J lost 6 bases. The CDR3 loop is CSVAYGTTLGEQYF. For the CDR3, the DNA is TGCAGCGTTGCTTACGGGACTACTCTCGGCGAGCAGTACTTC.

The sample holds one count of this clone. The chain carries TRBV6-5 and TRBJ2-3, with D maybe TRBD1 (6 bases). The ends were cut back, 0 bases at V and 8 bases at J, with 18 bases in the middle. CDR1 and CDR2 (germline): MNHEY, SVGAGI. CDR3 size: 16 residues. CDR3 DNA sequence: TGTGCCAGCAGTTACTCGTTGTGGGAGCAAGGGGGTACGCAGTATTTT. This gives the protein CASSYSLWEQGGTQYF.

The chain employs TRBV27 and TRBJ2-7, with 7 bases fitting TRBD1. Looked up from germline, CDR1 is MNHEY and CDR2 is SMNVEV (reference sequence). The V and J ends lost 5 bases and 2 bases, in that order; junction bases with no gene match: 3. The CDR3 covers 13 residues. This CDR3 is CASSGQVTYEQYF. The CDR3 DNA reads TGTGCCAGCAGTGGACAGGTGACCTACGAGCAGTACTTC.

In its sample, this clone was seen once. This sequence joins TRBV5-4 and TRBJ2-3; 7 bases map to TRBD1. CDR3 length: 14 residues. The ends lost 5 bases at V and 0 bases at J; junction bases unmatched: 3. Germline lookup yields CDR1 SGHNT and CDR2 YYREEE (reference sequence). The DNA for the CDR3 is TGTGCCAGCAGGGGGGACAGAAGCACAGATACGCAGTATTTT. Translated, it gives CASRGDRSTDTQYF.

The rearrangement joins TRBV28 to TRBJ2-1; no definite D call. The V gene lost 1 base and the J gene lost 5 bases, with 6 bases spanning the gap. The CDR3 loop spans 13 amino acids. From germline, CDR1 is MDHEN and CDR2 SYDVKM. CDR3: CASSLYTDNEQFF. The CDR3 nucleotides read TGTGCCAGCAGTTTATATACAGACAATGAGCAGTTCTTC.

CDR3 bases: TGTGCCAGTAGTCCCGGGACAGGGACGACTAATGAAAAACTGTTTTTT. Encoded protein: CASSPGTGTTNEKLFF. This sequence joins TRBV19 and TRBJ1-4, with 9 bases fitting TRBD1. Germline assignment: CDR1 LNHDA and CDR2 SQIVND (reference sequence). Germline trimming cut 5 bases from V and 2 bases from J; bases unmatched to any gene: 6. This CDR3 has 16 residues.

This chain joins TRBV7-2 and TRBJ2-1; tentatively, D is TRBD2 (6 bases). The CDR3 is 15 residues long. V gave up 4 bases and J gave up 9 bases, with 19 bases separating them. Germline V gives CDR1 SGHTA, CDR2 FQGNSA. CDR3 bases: TGTGCCAGCAGCTCCCTTCAGGCGGGCGGGGCTGAGCAGTTCTTC. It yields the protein CASSSLQAGGAEQFF. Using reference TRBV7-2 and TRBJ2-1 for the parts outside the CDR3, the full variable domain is GAGVSQSPSNKVTEKGKDVELRCDPISGHTALYWYRQSLGQGLEFLIYFQGNSAPDKSGLPSDRFSAERTGGSVSTLTIQRTQQEDSAVYLCASSSLQAGGAEQFFGPGTRLTVL.

In DNA form, the CDR3 reads TGTGCCAGCTCAAGGATAGCGGGAGTTGGGGCCAACGTCCTGACTTTC. Encoded protein: CASSRIAGVGANVLTF. The V call is TRBV18, the J call TRBJ2-6, with 9 bases fitting TRBD2. J was trimmed by 3 bases and V by 5 bases; bases with no gene match: 5. CDR1 is KGHSH, CDR2 LQKENI, per germline. This CDR3 has 16 residues.

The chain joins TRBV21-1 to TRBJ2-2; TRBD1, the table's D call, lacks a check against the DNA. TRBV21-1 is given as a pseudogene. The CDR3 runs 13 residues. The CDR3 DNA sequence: TGTGCCAGTAAACAGGGAAACACCGGGGAGCTGTTTTTT. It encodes CASKQGNTGELFF.

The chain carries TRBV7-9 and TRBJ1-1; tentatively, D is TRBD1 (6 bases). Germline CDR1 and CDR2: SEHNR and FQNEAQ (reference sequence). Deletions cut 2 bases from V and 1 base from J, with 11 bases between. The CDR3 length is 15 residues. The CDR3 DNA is TGTGCCAGCAGCTTAACGGGACACCCGAACACTGAAGCTTTCTTT. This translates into CASSLTGHPNTEAFF.

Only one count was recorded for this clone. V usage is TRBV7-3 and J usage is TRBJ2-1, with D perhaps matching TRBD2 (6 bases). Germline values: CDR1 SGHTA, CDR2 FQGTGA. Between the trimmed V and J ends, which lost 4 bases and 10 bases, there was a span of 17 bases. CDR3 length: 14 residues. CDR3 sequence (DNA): TGTGCCAGCAGCTCGGGACTGCCTTCCGGGGAGCAGTTCTTC. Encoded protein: CASSSGLPSGEQFF. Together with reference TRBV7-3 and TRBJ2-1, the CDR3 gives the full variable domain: GAGVSQTPSNKVTEKGKYVELRCDPISGHTALYWYRQSLGQGPEFLIYFQGTGAADDSGLPNDRFFAVRPEGSVSTLKIQRTERGDSAVYLCASSSGLPSGEQFFGPGTRLTVL.

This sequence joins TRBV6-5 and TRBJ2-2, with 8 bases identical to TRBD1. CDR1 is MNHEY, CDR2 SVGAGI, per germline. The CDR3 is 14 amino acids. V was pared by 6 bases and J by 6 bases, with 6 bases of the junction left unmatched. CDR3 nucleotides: TGTGCCAGCAGAGGACAGGGAGTAGCCGGGGAGCTGTTTTTT. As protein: CASRGQGVAGELFF.

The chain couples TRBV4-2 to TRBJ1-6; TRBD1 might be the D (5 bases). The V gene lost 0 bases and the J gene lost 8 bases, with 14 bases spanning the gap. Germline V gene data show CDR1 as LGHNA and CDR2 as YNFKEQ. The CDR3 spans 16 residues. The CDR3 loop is CASSQDQGSGYSPLHF. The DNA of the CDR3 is TGTGCCAGCAGCCAAGATCAGGGTAGTGGGTATTCACCCCTCCACTTT.